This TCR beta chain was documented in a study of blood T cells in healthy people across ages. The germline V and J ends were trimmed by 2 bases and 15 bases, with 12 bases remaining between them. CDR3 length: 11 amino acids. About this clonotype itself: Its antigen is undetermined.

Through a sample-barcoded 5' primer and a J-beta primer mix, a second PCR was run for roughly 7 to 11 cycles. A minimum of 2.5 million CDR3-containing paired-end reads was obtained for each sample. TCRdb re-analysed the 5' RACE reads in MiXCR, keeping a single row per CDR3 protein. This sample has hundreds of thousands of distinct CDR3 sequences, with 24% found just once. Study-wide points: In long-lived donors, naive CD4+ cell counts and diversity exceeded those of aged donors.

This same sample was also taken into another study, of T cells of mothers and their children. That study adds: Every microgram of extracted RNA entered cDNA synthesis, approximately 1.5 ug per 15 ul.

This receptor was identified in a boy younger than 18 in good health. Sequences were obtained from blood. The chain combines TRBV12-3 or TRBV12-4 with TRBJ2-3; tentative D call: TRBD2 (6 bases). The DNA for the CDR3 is TGTGCCAGCAGTTTACTGGGGGGTACCTATTTT. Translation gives CASSLLGGTYF.